The 3 T cell receptor beta chains below were found in one sample sequenced in a study of memory CD4+ T cells and cytomegalovirus serostatus. Data came from immunoSEQ multiplex PCR; TCRdb stores just in-frame clones and leaves some out. This table holds tens of thousands of clones, 82% found once. The sort gate was single viable CD3+CD4+CD8-CD45RO+ cells for memory CD4+ T cells. The sequenced sample was memory CD4+ T cells from blood. The receptor source for this set is an adult in good health and CMV-seronegative.

The rearrangement joins TRBV14 to TRBJ1-1; D is uncertain. Between the trimmed V and J ends, which lost 1 base and 3 bases, there was a span of 6 bases. Germline CDR1 reads SGHDN; CDR2 reads FVKESK. The CDR3 totals 13 residues. CDR3 sequence reads: CASSQALYTEAFF. In DNA form, the CDR3 reads TGTGCCAGCAGCCAAGCGCTCTACACTGAAGCTTTCTTT.

This clone was counted a few times. The chain has TRBV2 and TRBJ2-1; D gene ambiguous. Germline V gene lookup returns CDR1 SNHLY and CDR2 FYNNEI. This CDR3 spans 11 amino acids. V lost 1 base and J 9 bases, leaving 4 bases between the germline ends. CDR3 protein: CASSEGPEQFF. The DNA of the CDR3 is TGTGCCAGCAGTGAAGGGCCTGAGCAGTTCTTC.

The chain links TRBV12-5 to TRBJ1-1; D unresolved. Between the trimmed V and J ends, which lost 6 bases and 4 bases, there was a span of 9 bases. CDR3 length: 12 amino acids. CDR1 LGHNT and CDR2 FRNRAP come from the germline V gene. For the CDR3, the DNA is TGTGCTAGTGGGCCGGGGAGCACTGAAGCTTTCTTT. Its translation is CASGPGSTEAFF.